These 27 T cell receptor beta chains were sequenced from one sample in a study of shared clonotypes between healthy human individuals. TCRdb keeps only in-frame clones here, not all; method: immunoSEQ multiplex PCR. This table has 1,100,000 or so clones, around three quarters appearing once. The sequenced sample was memory CD4+ T cells from PBMCs. Subset in this sample: CD45RA-negative fraction. The origin of the receptors is a man aged 18 to 29 in good health. Some clones in this sample may be carry-over from other donors' samples.

This chain connects TRBV5-4 to TRBJ2-7, with D perhaps matching TRBD1 or TRBD2 (5 bases each). Germline values: CDR1 SGHNT, CDR2 YYREEE (reference sequence). Trimming shortened V by 5 bases and J by 3 bases, and 9 bases separated the two germline ends. The CDR3 extends over 12 amino acids. The DNA of the CDR3 is TGTGCCAGCAGTCGGGACGGCTACGAGCAGTACTTC. Translating it yields CASSRDGYEQYF. Based on the CDR3 plus reference TRBV5-4 and TRBJ2-7, the full variable domain is ETGVTQSPTHLIKTRGQQVTLRCSSQSGHNTVSWYQQALGQGPQFIFQYYREEENGRGNFPPRFSGLQFPNYSSELNVNALELDDSALYLCASSRDGYEQYFGPGTRLTVT.

The chain carries TRBV6-6 and TRBJ2-3; no firm D call. Between the trimmed V and J ends, which lost 0 bases and 2 bases, there was a span of 12 bases. The CDR3 runs to 16 residues. The germline CDR1 and CDR2 sequences are MNHNY and SVGAGI (reference sequence). CDR3 sequence: CASSYSRKEYTDTQYF. The CDR3 nucleotides read TGTGCCAGCAGTTACTCAAGGAAAGAATACACAGATACGCAGTATTTT.

Comment on this clone: This specimen includes other DNA sequences encoding the same CDR3. The chain carries TRBV5-1 and TRBJ2-7; no clear D gene. The CDR3 is 12 amino acids. The V and J ends lost 4 bases and 4 bases respectively, with 9 bases between them. Germline CDR1 reads SGHRS; CDR2 reads YFSETQ. CDR3 loop: CASSPGLYEQYF. The CDR3 nucleotides read TGCGCCAGCAGCCCAGGTCTTTACGAGCAGTACTTC.

This chain joins TRBV27 and TRBJ1-2, with TRBD1 matching over 8 bases. Trimming removed 3 bases from V and 4 bases from J; junction bases left unmatched: 13. The CDR3 covers 17 residues. Germline lookup yields CDR1 MNHEY and CDR2 SMNVEV (reference sequence). This CDR3 reads CASSFGDRTLQGYGYTF. The CDR3 DNA reads TGTGCCAGCAGTTTCGGGGACAGGACCTTACAGGGCTATGGCTACACCTTC.

The J gene is TRBJ2-1, the V gene TRBV27; the D is unclear. This CDR3 has 14 residues. The germline V gene encodes CDR1 MNHEY and CDR2 SMNVEV (reference sequence). Trimming shortened V by 0 bases and J by 2 bases, and 5 bases separated the two germline ends. This CDR3 is CASSLSRTYNEQFF. The CDR3 bases are TGTGCCAGCAGTTTATCGCGGACCTACAATGAGCAGTTCTTC.

V is TRBV10-3 and J is TRBJ1-2, with a possible D match to TRBD1 (5 bases). The length of the CDR3 is 14 residues. The V gene's germline CDR1 is ENHRY and CDR2 SYGVKD. The V gene lost 2 bases and the J gene lost 5 bases, with 12 bases spanning the gap. This CDR3 is CAISEAGRAYGYTF. CDR3 in DNA: TGTGCCATCAGTGAGGCGGGCAGGGCGTATGGCTACACCTTC.

The V gene is TRBV5-1, the J gene TRBJ1-1; D remains ambiguous. Germline CDR1 is SGHRS and CDR2 is YFSETQ. The CDR3 loop spans 14 amino acids. With 1 base removed from V and 4 bases from J, the gap between germline ends came to 11 bases. CDR3 sequence reads: CASSLRGEFTEAFF. The CDR3 coding sequence is TGCGCCAGCAGCTTGCGGGGAGAGTTCACTGAAGCTTTCTTT. The whole variable domain, filled in from reference TRBV5-1 and TRBJ1-1, reads KAGVTQTPRYLIKTRGQQVTLSCSPISGHRSVSWYQQTPGQGLQFLFEYFSETQRNKGNFPGRFSGRQFSNSRSEMNVSTLELGDSALYLCASSLRGEFTEAFFGQGTRLTVV.

V usage is TRBV5-4 and J usage is TRBJ2-3, with unresolved D. CDR1 is SGHNT and CDR2 is YYREEE in the germline V gene (reference sequence). The V gene lost 0 bases and the J gene lost 0 bases, with 8 bases spanning the gap. The CDR3 is 15 residues long. This CDR3 reads CASSLAAASTDTQYF. DNA for the CDR3: TGTGCCAGCAGCTTGGCGGCGGCAAGCACAGATACGCAGTATTTT.

This chain connects TRBV5-4 to TRBJ2-3, with a weak D call TRBD2 (6 bases). The germline V gene has CDR1 SGHNT and CDR2 YYREEE (reference sequence). Trimming removed 4 bases at V and 6 bases at J, with 15 bases between. The CDR3 extends over 14 amino acids. In DNA form, the CDR3 reads TGTGCCAGCAGCACCCCAACTAGCCCCGATACGCAGTATTTT. Protein product: CASSTPTSPDTQYF.

As to this clone: A read error is the likely source, as a far larger clone sits one nucleotide away. This rearrangement joins TRBV30 to TRBJ1-4, with D perhaps TRBD1 (5 bases). There are 14 residues in the CDR3. CDR1 is GTSNPN and CDR2 is SVGIG in the germline V gene (reference sequence). CDR3 in DNA: TGTACCTGGGGGGGGTTGGGACTAAATGAAAAACTGTTTTTT. It codes for CTWGGLGLNEKLFF.

This chain connects TRBV18 to TRBJ1-2, with 8 bases aligning to TRBD1. This CDR3 has 14 residues. Germline V lookup: CDR1 KGHSH, CDR2 LQKENI. J was trimmed by 8 bases and V by 2 bases; bases with no gene match: 7. In nucleotides, the CDR3 is TGTGCCAGCTCACCAGGACAGGGATTCGACGGCTACACCTTC. Protein sequence: CASSPGQGFDGYTF. Variable domain in full (rest from reference TRBV18 and TRBJ1-2): NAGVMQNPRHLVRRRGQEARLRCSPMKGHSHVYWYRQLPEEGLKFMVYLQKENIIDESGMPKERFSAEFPKEGPSILRIQQVVRGDSAAYFCASSPGQGFDGYTFGSGTRLTVV.

The rearrangement links TRBV5-1 to TRBJ2-1; D might be TRBD1 (7 bases). CDR3 size: 15 residues. Per germline, CDR1 SGHRS and CDR2 YFSETQ. The ends were cut back, 1 base at V and 7 bases at J, with 15 bases in the middle. The DNA for the CDR3 is TGCGCCAGCAGCTTGTTTCCAGGGGGGCGGAATGAGCAGTTCTTC. Protein product: CASSLFPGGRNEQFF.

In regard to this clone: The same CDR3 arises from other DNA sequences in this sample as well. CDR3 DNA sequence: TGTGCCATCAGTGACAGGAGCTACGAGCAGTACTTC. Protein product: CAISDRSYEQYF. The V and J genes are TRBV10-3 and TRBJ2-7; D is unresolved. V lost 3 bases and J 3 bases, leaving 6 bases between the germline ends. CDR1 ENHRY and CDR2 SYGVKD come from the germline V gene. CDR3 length: 12 amino acids.

This clone was picked up a small number of times. CDR3 amino acids: CASSSGLAGSEQYF. CDR3 nucleotides: TGTGCCAGCAGCTCGGGACTAGCGGGTTCCGAGCAGTACTTC. The V and J genes are TRBV2 and TRBJ2-7; TRBD2 matches 12 bases. Germline V gene data show CDR1 as SNHLY and CDR2 as FYNNEI. The length of the CDR3 is 14 residues. Losses at the gene ends were 6 bases for V and 6 bases for J; bases not matched to a gene: 6.

The chain uses TRBV2 and TRBJ2-1; D may be TRBD2 (5 bases). The CDR3 covers 13 residues. Germline V gene lookup returns CDR1 SNHLY and CDR2 FYNNEI. V was shortened by 4 bases and J by 7 bases, with 11 bases between the two germline ends. CDR3: CASSVGGLNEQFF. DNA for the CDR3: TGTGCCAGCAGTGTCGGAGGATTGAATGAGCAGTTCTTC.

The chain couples TRBV28 to TRBJ2-5; no clear D. The CDR3 sequence is 14 residues long. Germline-derived CDR1 and CDR2 are MDHEN and SYDVKM. Deletions cut 3 bases from V and 4 bases from J, with 12 bases between. The CDR3 loop is CASSLGSRGETQYF. In nucleotides, the CDR3 is TGTGCCAGCAGTTTGGGTAGCCGAGGAGAGACCCAGTACTTC.

This clone was counted once. The chain joins TRBV18 to TRBJ2-5; a possible D gene is TRBD1 (6 bases). With the DNA end fitting TRBJ2-7 better, the J assignment may be wrong. The CDR3 covers 12 residues. From germline, CDR1 is KGHSH and CDR2 LQKENI. The CDR3 region has the DNA TGTGCCAGCTCACCCGGGACACCCGAGCAGTACTTC. This codes for CASSPGTPEQYF.

The rearrangement joins TRBV6-9 to TRBJ2-6; D is possibly TRBD2 (6 bases). Germline CDR1 MNHGY, CDR2 SVAAGI. The CDR3 runs to 20 residues. Trimming left V 7 bases short and J 0 bases short, with 25 bases between. CDR3 loop: CASNPWGRPNPYSGANVLTF. The CDR3 DNA sequence: TGTGCCAGCAATCCATGGGGGAGGCCTAACCCTTACTCTGGGGCCAACGTCCTGACTTTC.

This chain connects TRBV5-1 to TRBJ1-1; no clear D. CDR1 is SGHRS and CDR2 is YFSETQ in the germline V gene. CDR3 length: 13 residues. Trimming shortened V by 4 bases and J by 7 bases, and 14 bases separated the two germline ends. CDR3 protein: CASSNPGVVEAFF. The DNA of the CDR3 is TGCGCCAGCAGCAATCCCGGAGTAGTTGAAGCTTTCTTT.

The genes are TRBV5-1 and TRBJ2-5, with D possibly being TRBD1 or TRBD2 (7 bases each). The CDR3 consists of 14 residues. Trimming shortened V by 4 bases and J by 4 bases, and 14 bases separated the two germline ends. The germline CDR1 and CDR2 sequences are SGHRS and YFSETQ. This CDR3 reads CASSLGQRGETQYF. The DNA for the CDR3 is TGCGCCAGCAGCCTGGGACAGCGGGGAGAGACCCAGTACTTC. Drawing the rest from reference TRBV5-1 and TRBJ2-5, the complete variable domain is KAGVTQTPRYLIKTRGQQVTLSCSPISGHRSVSWYQQTPGQGLQFLFEYFSETQRNKGNFPGRFSGRQFSNSRSEMNVSTLELGDSALYLCASSLGQRGETQYFGPGTRLLVL.

J is TRBJ1-3 and V is TRBV19; D is unclear. The V gene's germline CDR1 is LNHDA and CDR2 SQIVND (reference sequence). V lost 11 bases, J lost 4 bases, and 21 bases lay in between. The CDR3 is 15 residues long. In DNA, the CDR3 is TGTGCCTCGGTAAAGGGCGGTGAGCGGGGAAACACCATATATTTT. Residues: CASVKGGERGNTIYF.

The chain links TRBV5-8 to TRBJ1-2; D unresolved. The germline gives CDR1 SGHTS, CDR2 YDEGEE. This CDR3 is 15 amino acids long. V was shortened by 0 bases and J by 2 bases, with 11 bases between the two germline ends. CDR3 protein: CASSLELGKNYGYTF. The CDR3 nucleotides read TGTGCCAGCAGCTTGGAGCTTGGCAAGAACTATGGCTACACCTTC.

This sequence joins TRBV29-1 and TRBJ1-2; D uncertain. Germline values: CDR1 SQVTM, CDR2 ANQGSEA. V gave up 3 bases and J gave up 7 bases, with 6 bases separating them. The CDR3 is 10 residues long. The CDR3 loop reads CSVDGPGYTF. CDR3 sequence (DNA): TGCAGCGTTGATGGGCCTGGCTACACCTTC.

The CDR3 loop reads CASSPGGGGSGNTIYF. In nucleotides, the CDR3 is TGTGCCAGCAGTCCGGGGGGAGGGGGCTCTGGAAACACCATATATTTT. This chain joins TRBV6-6 and TRBJ1-3; D might be TRBD1 (6 bases). This CDR3 region has 16 residues. Trimming cost V 5 bases and J 0 bases, with 14 bases left between them. Germline V gene sequence: CDR1 MNHNY, CDR2 SVGAGI (reference sequence).

V gene TRBV18 combines with J gene TRBJ1-4; D remains unclear. V was trimmed by 6 bases and J by 3 bases, leaving 5 bases between them. Germline loops: CDR1 KGHSH, CDR2 LQKENI. The CDR3 is made up of 12 amino acids. CDR3 sequence reads: CASSEANEKLFF. The DNA of the CDR3 is TGTGCCAGCTCGGAAGCTAATGAAAAACTGTTTTTT.

The genes are TRBV11-2 and TRBJ2-7, with 10 bases lining up with TRBD2. Germline lookup yields CDR1 SGHAT and CDR2 FQNNGV. This CDR3 spans 16 amino acids. V gave up 1 base and J gave up 5 bases; unmatched junction bases: 8. This CDR3 is CASSLGGSGRSDEQYF. The CDR3 nucleotides are TGTGCCAGCAGCTTAGGGGGTAGCGGGAGGTCCGACGAGCAGTACTTC.

This rearrangement joins TRBV19 to TRBJ1-4; TRBD1 matches at 10 bases. This CDR3 contains 17 residues. CDR1 LNHDA and CDR2 SQIVND come from the germline V gene (reference sequence). V shed 4 bases, J shed 6 bases, and the junction held 11 bases outside the gene matches. In DNA form, the CDR3 reads TGTGCCAGTAGTAACCGACAGGGGGCACGTTTTGATGAAAAACTGTTTTTT. This sequence encodes CASSNRQGARFDEKLFF.